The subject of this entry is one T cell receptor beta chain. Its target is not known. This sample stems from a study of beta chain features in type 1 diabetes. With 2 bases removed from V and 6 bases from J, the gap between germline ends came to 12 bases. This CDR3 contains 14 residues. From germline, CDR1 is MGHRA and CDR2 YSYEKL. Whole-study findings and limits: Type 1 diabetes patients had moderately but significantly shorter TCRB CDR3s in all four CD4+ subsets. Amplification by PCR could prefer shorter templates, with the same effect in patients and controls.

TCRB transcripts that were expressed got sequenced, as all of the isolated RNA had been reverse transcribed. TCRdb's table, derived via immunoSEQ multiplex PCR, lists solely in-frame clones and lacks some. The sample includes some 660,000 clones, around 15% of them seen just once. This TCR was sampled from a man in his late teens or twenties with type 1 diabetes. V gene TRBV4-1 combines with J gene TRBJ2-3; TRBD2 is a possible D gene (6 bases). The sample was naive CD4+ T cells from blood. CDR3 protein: CASSQNAAGDTQYF. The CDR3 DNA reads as TGCGCCAGCAGCCAAAACGCGGCGGGGGATACGCAGTATTTT.